The sample holds many counts of the clone carrying this T cell receptor (beta chain). Its antigen is not known. This specimen comes from a study of tumor and adjacent non-tumor tissue in lung cancer. As for the study in general: Stage I to III disease affected about nine men and roughly 5 women aged about 31 to 85. General study results and limits: Top 100 clones took a larger repertoire share in normal lung.

Three rounds of nested PCR, following a modified ARM-PCR protocol, produced the TCRbeta library. MiXCR, run by TCRdb on the multiplex PCR reads, gives a single entry per CDR3 protein. The sample records around 210,000 distinct CDR3 sequences, over 55% being singletons. Per the germline V gene, CDR1 is DFQATT and CDR2 is SNEGSKA (reference sequence). The CDR3 is made up of 16 amino acids. V was trimmed by 1 base and J by 2 bases, leaving 15 bases between them. This sample's RNA came from whole unsorted tissue. Chemotherapy-naive patients with new lung cancer underwent thoracic surgery in China, August–late 2014.

The sequence was collected from a man aged 55 to 70 with non-small cell lung cancer. The chain employs TRBV20-1 and TRBJ2-1; D may be TRBD2 (5 bases). What was sequenced was lung tumor tissue. CDR3 sequence reads: CSARVRGGLAYNEQFF. The CDR3, as DNA: TGCAGTGCTAGAGTGAGAGGCGGACTTGCCTACAATGAGCAGTTCTTC.